This T cell receptor beta chain comes out of a study of cytomegalovirus exposure and HLA in healthy donors. The CDR3 runs to 16 residues. Trimming removed 0 bases at V and 5 bases at J, with 13 bases between. Germline CDR1 reads MGHRA; CDR2 reads YSYEKL. This clone was detected only a few times. The primer mix had 60 Vbeta and 13 Jbeta primers. Clones were sequenced by immunoSEQ multiplex PCR, and TCRdb holds only the in-frame ones, with some missing. The data contain about 190,000 clones, about 77% of them singletons. The receptor's source is a man aged 25-40 years in good health and CMV-seropositive. The sequenced sample consisted of PBMCs. The gene calls are TRBV4-1 and TRBJ1-4; D gene uncertain. CDR3 region: CASSQETAGRNEKLFF. In DNA form, the CDR3 reads TGCGCCAGCAGCCAAGAAACGGCAGGCAGGAATGAAAAACTGTTTTTT.